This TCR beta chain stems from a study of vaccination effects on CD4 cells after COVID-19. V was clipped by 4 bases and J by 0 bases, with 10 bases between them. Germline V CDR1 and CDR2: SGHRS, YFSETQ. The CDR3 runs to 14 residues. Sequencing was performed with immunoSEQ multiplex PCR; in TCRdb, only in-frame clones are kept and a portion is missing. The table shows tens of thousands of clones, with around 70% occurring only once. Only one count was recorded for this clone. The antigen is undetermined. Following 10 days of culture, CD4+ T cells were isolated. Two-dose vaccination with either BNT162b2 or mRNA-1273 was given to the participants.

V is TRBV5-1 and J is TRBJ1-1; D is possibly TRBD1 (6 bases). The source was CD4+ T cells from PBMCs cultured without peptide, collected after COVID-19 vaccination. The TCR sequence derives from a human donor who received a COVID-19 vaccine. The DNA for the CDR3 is TGCGCCAGCAGCCGGGACATCTTGAACACTGAAGCTTTCTTT. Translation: CASSRDILNTEAFF. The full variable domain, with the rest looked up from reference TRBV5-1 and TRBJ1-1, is KAGVTQTPRYLIKTRGQQVTLSCSPISGHRSVSWYQQTPGQGLQFLFEYFSETQRNKGNFPGRFSGRQFSNSRSEMNVSTLELGDSALYLCASSRDILNTEAFFGQGTRLTVV.